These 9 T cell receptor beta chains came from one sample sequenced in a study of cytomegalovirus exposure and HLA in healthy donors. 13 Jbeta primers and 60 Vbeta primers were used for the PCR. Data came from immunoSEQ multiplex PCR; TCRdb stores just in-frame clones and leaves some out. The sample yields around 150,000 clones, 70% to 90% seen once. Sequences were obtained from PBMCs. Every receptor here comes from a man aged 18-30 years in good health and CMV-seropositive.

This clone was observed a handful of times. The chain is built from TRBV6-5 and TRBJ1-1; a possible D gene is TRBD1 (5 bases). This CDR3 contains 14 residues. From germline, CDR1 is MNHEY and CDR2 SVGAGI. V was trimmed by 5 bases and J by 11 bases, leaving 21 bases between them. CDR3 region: CASSTPGGTGSAFF. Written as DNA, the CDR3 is TGTGCCAGCAGTACACCGGGGGGGACCGGGTCCGCTTTCTTT.

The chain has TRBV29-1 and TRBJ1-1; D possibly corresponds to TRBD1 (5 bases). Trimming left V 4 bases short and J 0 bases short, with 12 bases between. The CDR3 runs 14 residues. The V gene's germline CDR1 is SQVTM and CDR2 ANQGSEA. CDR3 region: CSVGRQSMNTEAFF. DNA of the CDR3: TGCAGCGTTGGCCGACAGAGTATGAACACTGAAGCTTTCTTT.

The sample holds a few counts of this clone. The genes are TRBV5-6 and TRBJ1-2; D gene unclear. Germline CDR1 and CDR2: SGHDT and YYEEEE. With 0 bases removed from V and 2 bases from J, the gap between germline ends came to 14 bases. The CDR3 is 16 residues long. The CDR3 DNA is TGTGCCAGCAGCTTGGGAAATGAGCGGGAAAACTATGGCTACACCTTC. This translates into CASSLGNERENYGYTF.

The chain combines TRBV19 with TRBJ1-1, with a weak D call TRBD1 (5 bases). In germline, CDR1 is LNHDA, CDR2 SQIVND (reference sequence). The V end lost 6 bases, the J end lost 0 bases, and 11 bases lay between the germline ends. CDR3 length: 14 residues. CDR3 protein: CASRRQLMNTEAFF. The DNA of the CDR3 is TGTGCCAGTAGGAGACAGCTCATGAACACTGAAGCTTTCTTT.

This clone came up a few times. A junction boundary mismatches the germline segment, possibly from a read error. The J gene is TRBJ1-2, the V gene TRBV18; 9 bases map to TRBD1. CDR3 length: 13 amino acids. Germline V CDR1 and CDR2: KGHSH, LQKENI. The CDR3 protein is CASSLSEDRGYIF. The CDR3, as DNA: TGTGCCAGCTCACTGAGTGAGGACAGGGGCTACATCTTC. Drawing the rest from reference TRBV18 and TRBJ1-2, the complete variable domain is NAGVMQNPRHLVRRRGQEARLRCSPMKGHSHVYWYRQLPEEGLKFMVYLQKENIIDESGMPKERFSAEFPKEGPSILRIQQVVRGDSAAYFCASSLSEDRGYIFGSGTRLTVV.

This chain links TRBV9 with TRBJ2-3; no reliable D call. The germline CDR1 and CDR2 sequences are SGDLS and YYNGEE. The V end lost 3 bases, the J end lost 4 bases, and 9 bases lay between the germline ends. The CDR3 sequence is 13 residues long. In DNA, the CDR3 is TGTGCCAGCAGCGCCCAGTTGGCAGATACGCAGTATTTT. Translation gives CASSAQLADTQYF.

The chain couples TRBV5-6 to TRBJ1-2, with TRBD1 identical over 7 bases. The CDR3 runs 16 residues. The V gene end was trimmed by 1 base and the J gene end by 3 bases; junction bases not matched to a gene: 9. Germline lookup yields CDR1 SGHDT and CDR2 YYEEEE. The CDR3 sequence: CASSLTAERGHYGYTF. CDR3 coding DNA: TGTGCCAGCAGCTTGACGGCAGAAAGGGGGCACTATGGCTACACCTTC.

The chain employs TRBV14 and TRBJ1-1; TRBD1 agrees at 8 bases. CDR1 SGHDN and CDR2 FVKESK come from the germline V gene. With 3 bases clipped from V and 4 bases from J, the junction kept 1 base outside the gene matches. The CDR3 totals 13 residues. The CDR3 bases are TGTGCCAGCAGCCAGGGGACAGGCACTGAAGCTTTCTTT. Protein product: CASSQGTGTEAFF.

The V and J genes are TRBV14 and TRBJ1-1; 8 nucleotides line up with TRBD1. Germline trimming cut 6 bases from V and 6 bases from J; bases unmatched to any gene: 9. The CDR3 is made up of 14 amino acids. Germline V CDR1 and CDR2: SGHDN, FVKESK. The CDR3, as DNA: TGTGCCAGCAGTTTTACAGGGGGAGGACCTGAAGCTTTCTTT. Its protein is CASSFTGGGPEAFF.